A selection of T cell receptor beta chains follows, all from one sample in a study of blood T cell repertoires in COVID-19. Repertoires were generated with immunoSEQ multiplex PCR, while TCRdb's copy carries only in-frame clones and drops some. Counted here are some 61,000 clones, 89% occurring once; the ten biggest clones make up around 1.6%. Specimen: peripheral blood. These receptors came from a man aged 55 to 70 with acute or convalescent COVID-19. Both conserved end residues are part of each CDR3. Each record gives: J gene, clone size, V gene, D gene, CDR3 protein, CDR3 DNA. D genes are given only for firm matches. Where a row states a size, it is once, few, many or the class of an expanded clone; other rows omit it.

TRBJ1-1 - TRBV30 - CAWKRSTGNTEAFF TGTGCCTGGAAGAGGAGCACGGGGAACACTGAAGCTTTCTTT
TRBJ1-2 once TRBV11-2 - CASTNSNYGYTF TGTGCCAGCACTAATTCAAACTATGGCTACACCTTC
TRBJ2-1 once TRBV3-1/TRBV3-2 TRBD2 CASSQVPSGGNEQFF TGTGCCAGCAGCCAAGTTCCTAGCGGGGGCAATGAGCAGTTCTTC
TRBJ1-1 - TRBV6-5 - CASTWGGLGTEAFF TGTGCCAGCACCTGGGGGGGGCTGGGCACTGAAGCTTTCTTT
TRBJ2-2 once TRBV7-9 - CASSRGQYTGELFF TGTGCCAGCAGCCGTGGACAGTACACCGGGGAGCTGTTTTTT
TRBJ2-1 - TRBV9 - CASSVGGAHYNEQFF TGTGCCAGCAGCGTAGGTGGGGCGCACTACAATGAGCAGTTCTTC
TRBJ1-2 - TRBV10-3 - CAISPPGNYGYTF TGTGCCATCTCCCCGCCGGGGAACTATGGCTACACCTTC
TRBJ1-3 - TRBV3-1/TRBV3-2 - CASSRSPGVGNTIYF TGTGCCAGCAGCCGATCCCCGGGTGTAGGAAACACCATATATTTT
TRBJ1-2 - TRBV4-2 TRBD1 CASSQDGGQGVSNYGYTF TGTGCCAGCAGCCAAGATGGAGGACAGGGGGTTTCTAACTATGGCTACACCTTC
TRBJ2-7 - TRBV9 TRBD1 CASSPRFLQTGVPYEQYF TGTGCCAGCAGCCCTCGATTCCTACAGACAGGGGTTCCCTACGAGCAGTACTTC
TRBJ1-2 - TRBV14 - CASSQTADYGYTF TGTGCCAGCAGCCAAACAGCAGACTATGGCTACACCTTC
TRBJ1-1 - TRBV20-1 - CSASRQAEAFF TGCAGTGCTTCAAGACAGGCTGAAGCTTTCTTT
TRBJ1-1 - TRBV27 - CASSWLKNTEAFF TGTGCCAGCAGTTGGCTCAAAAACACTGAAGCTTTCTTT
TRBJ1-1 - TRBV19 TRBD1 CASSMGQGLAFF TGTGCCAGTAGTATGGGACAGGGTTTAGCTTTCTTT
TRBJ1-2 - TRBV5-6 - CASSRAQGYGYTF TGTGCCAGCAGCCGAGCTCAGGGATATGGCTACACCTTC
TRBJ1-3 - TRBV6-5 - CASSYGQGGSGNTIYF TGTGCCAGCAGTTACGGCCAGGGCGGCTCTGGAAACACCATATATTTT
TRBJ1-4 - TRBV7-9 - CASSIPLGTVDEKLFF TGTGCCAGCAGCATCCCTCTGGGCACTGTTGACGAAAAACTGTTTTTT